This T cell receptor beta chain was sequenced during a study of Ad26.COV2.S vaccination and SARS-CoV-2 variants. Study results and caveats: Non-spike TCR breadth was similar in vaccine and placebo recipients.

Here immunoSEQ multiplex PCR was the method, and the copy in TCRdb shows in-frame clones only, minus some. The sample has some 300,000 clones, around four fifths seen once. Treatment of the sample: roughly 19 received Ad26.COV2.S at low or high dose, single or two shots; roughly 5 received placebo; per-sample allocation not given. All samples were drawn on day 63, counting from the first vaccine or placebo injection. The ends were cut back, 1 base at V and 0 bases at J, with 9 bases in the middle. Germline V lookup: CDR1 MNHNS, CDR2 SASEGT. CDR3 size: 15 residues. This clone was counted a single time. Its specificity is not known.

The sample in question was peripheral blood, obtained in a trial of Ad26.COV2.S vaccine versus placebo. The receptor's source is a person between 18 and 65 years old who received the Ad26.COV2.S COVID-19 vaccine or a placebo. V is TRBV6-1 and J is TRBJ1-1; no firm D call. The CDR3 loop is CASSEGPGMNTEAFF. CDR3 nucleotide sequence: TGTGCCAGCAGTGAAGGTCCTGGTATGAACACTGAAGCTTTCTTT.